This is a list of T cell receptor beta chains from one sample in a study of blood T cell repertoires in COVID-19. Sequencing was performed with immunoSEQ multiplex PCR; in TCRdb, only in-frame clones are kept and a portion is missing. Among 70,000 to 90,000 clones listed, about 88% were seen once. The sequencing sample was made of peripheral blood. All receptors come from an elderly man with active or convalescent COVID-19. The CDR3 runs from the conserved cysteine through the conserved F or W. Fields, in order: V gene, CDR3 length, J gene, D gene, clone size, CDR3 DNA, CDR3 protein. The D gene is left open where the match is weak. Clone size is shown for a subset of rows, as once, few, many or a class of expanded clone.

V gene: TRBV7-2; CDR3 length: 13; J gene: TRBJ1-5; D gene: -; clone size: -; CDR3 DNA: TGTGCCAGCAGCCAGGGGTGGGATCAGCCCCAGCATTTT; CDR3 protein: CASSQGWDQPQHF
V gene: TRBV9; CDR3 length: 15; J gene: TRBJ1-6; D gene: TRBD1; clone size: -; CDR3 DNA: TGTGCCAGCAGCGCGCCCGGGACAGGGTATTCACCCCTCCACTTT; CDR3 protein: CASSAPGTGYSPLHF
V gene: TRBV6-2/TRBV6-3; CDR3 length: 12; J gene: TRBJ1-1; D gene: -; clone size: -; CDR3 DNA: TGTGCCAGCAGCCACCCGGTCACTGAAGCTTTCTTT; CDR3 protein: CASSHPVTEAFF
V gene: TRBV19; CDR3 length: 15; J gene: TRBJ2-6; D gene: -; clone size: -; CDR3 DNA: TGTGCCAGTAGTCCTACTAGGTCTGGGGCCAACGTCCTGACTTTC; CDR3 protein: CASSPTRSGANVLTF
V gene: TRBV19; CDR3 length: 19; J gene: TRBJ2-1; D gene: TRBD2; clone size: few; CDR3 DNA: TGTGCCAGTAGCCTTCCCCCCGGGACTAGCGGGTTGTCCTACAATGAGCAGTTCTTC; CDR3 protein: CASSLPPGTSGLSYNEQFF
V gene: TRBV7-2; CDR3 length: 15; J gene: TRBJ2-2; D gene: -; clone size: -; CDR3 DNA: TGTGCCAGCAGCTTAGCGGGGGGGCTTACCGGGGAGCTGTTTTTT; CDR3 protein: CASSLAGGLTGELFF
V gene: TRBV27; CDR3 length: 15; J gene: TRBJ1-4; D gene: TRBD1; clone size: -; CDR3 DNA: TGTGCCAGCAGTCTCCGGGGACAGGGAAATGAAAAACTGTTTTTT; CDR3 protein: CASSLRGQGNEKLFF
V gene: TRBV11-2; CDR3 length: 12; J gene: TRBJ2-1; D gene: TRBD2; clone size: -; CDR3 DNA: TGTGCCAGCAGCGGGACTAGCGGGGAGCAGTTCTTC; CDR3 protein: CASSGTSGEQFF
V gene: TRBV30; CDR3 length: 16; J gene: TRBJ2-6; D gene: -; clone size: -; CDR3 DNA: TGTGCCTGGGGCCGGGCAGGGGACTCTGGGGCCAACGTCCTGACTTTC; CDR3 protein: CAWGRAGDSGANVLTF
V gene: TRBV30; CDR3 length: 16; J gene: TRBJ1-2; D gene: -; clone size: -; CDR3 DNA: TGTGCCTGGAGTGTATTAGGCGGAAAACAGGGCGTTAGCTACACCTTC; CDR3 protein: CAWSVLGGKQGVSYTF
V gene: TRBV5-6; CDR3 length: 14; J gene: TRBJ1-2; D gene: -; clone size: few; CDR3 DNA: TGTGCCAGCAGCTTGGAGGGGCATCTCGATGGCTACACCTTC; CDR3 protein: CASSLEGHLDGYTF
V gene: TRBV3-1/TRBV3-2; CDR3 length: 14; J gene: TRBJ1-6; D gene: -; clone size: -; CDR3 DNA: TGTGCCAGCAGCCAAGTGAGTTCCCTCGCACCCCTCCACTTT; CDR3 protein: CASSQVSSLAPLHF
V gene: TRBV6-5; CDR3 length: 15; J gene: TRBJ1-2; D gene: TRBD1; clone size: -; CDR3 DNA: TGTGCCAGCAGCACTGGGTCGACAGGGGTGCATGGCTACACCTTC; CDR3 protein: CASSTGSTGVHGYTF
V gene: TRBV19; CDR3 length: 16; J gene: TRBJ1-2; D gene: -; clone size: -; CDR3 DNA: TGTGCCAGTAGCCTTATGGAGAACGGCGCATTCTATGGCTACACCTTC; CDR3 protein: CASSLMENGAFYGYTF
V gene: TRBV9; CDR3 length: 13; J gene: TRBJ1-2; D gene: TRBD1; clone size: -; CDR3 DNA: TGTGCCAGTTCCCGGGACAGGGGGCTCGGCTACACCTTC; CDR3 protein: CASSRDRGLGYTF
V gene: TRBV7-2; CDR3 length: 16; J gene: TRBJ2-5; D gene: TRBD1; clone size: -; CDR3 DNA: TGTGCCAGCATGCGCCGTACGGGACAGATACAAGAGACCCAGTACTTC; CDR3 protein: CASMRRTGQIQETQYF
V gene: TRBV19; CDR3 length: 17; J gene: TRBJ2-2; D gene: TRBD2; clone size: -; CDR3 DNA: TGTGCCAGTAGTGGACTAGCGGGAGTGTTTCGGACCGGGGAGCTGTTTTTT; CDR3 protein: CASSGLAGVFRTGELFF